One and the same sample provided the 14 T cell receptor beta chains below, sequenced in a study of OX40 agonist ivuxolimab in advanced cancers. TCRdb keeps only in-frame clones here, not all; method: immunoSEQ multiplex PCR. The data contain 50,000 to 65,000 clones, roughly nine tenths of them singletons. The source was CD4+ or CD8+ T cells sorted from blood, collected in a trial of the OX40 agonist ivuxolimab. The receptors shown here come from an adult with an advanced solid tumor such as melanoma, head and neck, liver or kidney cancer.

This chain connects TRBV30 to TRBJ1-5, with TRBD1 matching 12 bases. The CDR3 length is 14 residues. Germline loops: CDR1 GTSNPN, CDR2 SVGIG (reference sequence). Unmatched junction bases numbered 5, after V lost 5 bases and J lost 6 bases. CDR3 bases: TGTGCCTGGGGGGGGACAGGGGGCTCTCAGCCCCAGCATTTT. It encodes CAWGGTGGSQPQHF.

The rearrangement joins TRBV18 to TRBJ1-2; D may be TRBD1 (5 bases). CDR3 length: 13 amino acids. V lost 3 bases, J lost 2 bases, and 7 bases lay in between. Germline-derived CDR1 and CDR2 are KGHSH and LQKENI. As DNA, the CDR3 is TGTGCCAGCTCACCCCAGGGCAACTATGGCTACACCTTC. It yields the protein CASSPQGNYGYTF.

J is TRBJ2-7 and V is TRBV7-9, with 8 positions matching TRBD2. The CDR3 loop spans 15 amino acids. J lost 4 bases, V lost 2 bases, and 7 bases had no gene match. Germline V gene sequence: CDR1 SEHNR, CDR2 FQNEAQ (reference sequence). The CDR3 reads CASSLTLAGHYEQYF. The CDR3 DNA follows: TGTGCCAGCAGCTTAACGTTAGCGGGACATTACGAGCAGTACTTC.

The J gene is TRBJ2-7, the V gene TRBV7-9; 10 positions agree with TRBD1. Losses at the gene ends were 5 bases for V and 2 bases for J; bases not matched to a gene: 9. Per germline, CDR1 SEHNR and CDR2 FQNEAQ (reference sequence). The length of the CDR3 is 16 residues. CDR3 bases: TGTGCCAGCAGCGATACCGGGACAGGGGAACCCTACGAGCAGTACTTC. This sequence encodes CASSDTGTGEPYEQYF.

The J gene is TRBJ2-7, the V gene TRBV5-8; 7 positions match TRBD1. Germline V gene lookup returns CDR1 SGHTS and CDR2 YDEGEE. Germline trimming cut 2 bases from V and 3 bases from J; bases unmatched to any gene: 8. The CDR3 extends over 15 amino acids. The CDR3 DNA sequence: TGTGCCAGCAGCTTAACGACAGGGTATCTCTACGAGCAGTACTTC. Translation: CASSLTTGYLYEQYF.

The chain joins TRBV5-3 to TRBJ1-3, with D possibly being TRBD1 (6 bases). TRBV5-3 counts as an open reading frame of uncertain function. The CDR3 length is 15 residues. Trimming cost V 4 bases and J 0 bases, with 11 bases left between them. CDR3 sequence: CARSPDRTSGNTIYF. The CDR3 nucleotides read TGTGCCAGAAGCCCCGACAGGACCTCTGGAAACACCATATATTTT.

The rearrangement links TRBV4-1 to TRBJ2-3, with 10 bases aligning to TRBD2. CDR3 size: 14 residues. J lost 8 bases, V lost 11 bases, and 13 bases had no gene match. Germline V gives CDR1 MGHRA, CDR2 YSYEKL. The CDR3 nucleotides read TGCGCCTCCCGGGGAGCGGGGGGGTTCAGTACGCAGTATTTT. Its translation is CASRGAGGFSTQYF.

The chain employs TRBV11-2 and TRBJ1-3; D uncertain. The germline V gene encodes CDR1 SGHAT and CDR2 FQNNGV. CDR3 size: 12 residues. V was clipped by 4 bases and J by 4 bases, with 5 bases between them. The CDR3 nucleotides read TGTGCCAGCAGCTCGATAGGAAACACCATATATTTT. It encodes CASSSIGNTIYF.

This sequence joins TRBV6-6 and TRBJ1-1, with TRBD1 identical over 9 bases. The germline V gene encodes CDR1 MNHNY and CDR2 SVGAGI (reference sequence). The CDR3 has 14 amino acids. Trimming at V came to 0 bases and at J to 4 bases, leaving 0 bases not matched to a gene. This CDR3 reads CASSYSTGGTEAFF. CDR3 nucleotide sequence: TGTGCCAGCAGTTACTCGACAGGGGGCACTGAAGCTTTCTTT.

The J gene is TRBJ1-2, the V gene TRBV4-1; 11 nucleotides line up with TRBD1. The CDR3 length is 16 residues. Trimming took 1 base from V and 4 from J; bases not matched to a gene: 5. Looked up from germline, CDR1 is MGHRA and CDR2 is YSYEKL. CDR3: CASSQAAGQGVYGYTF. CDR3 coding DNA: TGCGCCAGCAGCCAAGCTGCGGGACAGGGGGTCTATGGCTACACCTTC.

The sample holds one count of this clone. This chain uses TRBV11-2 with TRBJ1-2; TRBD1 might be the D (5 bases). Trimming stripped 4 bases from V and 2 bases from J, with 14 bases between. The CDR3 is made up of 15 amino acids. Germline CDR1 and CDR2: SGHAT and FQNNGV. The chain's CDR3 is CASSYAGVANYGYTF. CDR3 sequence (DNA): TGTGCCAGCAGCTACGCGGGGGTCGCGAACTATGGCTACACCTTC.

The genes are TRBV30 and TRBJ1-1; tentatively, D is TRBD1 (6 bases). V lost 0 bases and J 0 bases, leaving 11 bases between the germline ends. From germline, CDR1 is GTSNPN and CDR2 SVGIG (reference sequence). The CDR3 totals 15 residues. In DNA form, the CDR3 reads TGTGCCTGGAGTGTACCAGGGGTGATGAACACTGAAGCTTTCTTT. Translation gives CAWSVPGVMNTEAFF.

This clone appeared a few times. The same CDR3 is also encoded by other DNA sequences in this sample. V usage is TRBV18 and J usage is TRBJ2-5; D is ambiguous. Germline assignment: CDR1 KGHSH and CDR2 LQKENI. The germline V and J ends were trimmed by 3 bases and 5 bases, with 7 bases remaining between them. CDR3 length: 12 amino acids. CDR3 loop: CASSPREETQYF. Written as DNA, the CDR3 is TGTGCCAGCTCACCCCGTGAGGAGACCCAGTACTTC.

The CDR3 spells CASKGSPLNYGYTF. CDR3 sequence (DNA): TGCGCCAGCAAGGGCAGTCCTCTGAACTATGGCTACACCTTC. V usage is TRBV5-1 and J usage is TRBJ1-2; D unclear. V was pared by 6 bases and J by 2 bases, with 14 bases between. The CDR3 is 14 amino acids. Germline CDR1 and CDR2: SGHRS and YFSETQ.